The 10 T cell receptor beta chains in this list originate from one sample, sequenced in a study of identical twins. A single record per CDR3 protein comes from TCRdb applying MiXCR to the 5' RACE reads. Here the sample spans about 530,000 distinct CDR3 sequences, about a fifth being singletons. These data were also reused for a study on yellow fever vaccine responses in identical twins.

Input material: CD4+ T cells sorted from blood. The source of these receptors is a woman aged 18-29 years in good health.

The J gene is TRBJ2-1, the V gene TRBV18; 11 positions agree with TRBD2. V trimming: 1 base; J trimming: 7 bases; junction bases outside the gene matches: 6. The germline V gene encodes CDR1 KGHSH and CDR2 LQKENI. The length of the CDR3 is 16 residues. The DNA of the CDR3 is TGTGCCAGCTCACCACTTACTAGCGGGGGTGCGAATGAGCAGTTCTTC. The encoded protein is CASSPLTSGGANEQFF.

The CDR3 loop is CASIAKRGRLGEQYF. DNA of the CDR3: TGTGCCAGCATCGCCAAACGCGGTAGGCTGGGCGAGCAGTACTTC. The chain carries TRBV11-2 and TRBJ2-7; D ambiguous. Per the germline V gene, CDR1 is SGHAT and CDR2 is FQNNGV. Trimming stripped 7 bases from V and 6 bases from J, with 22 bases between. CDR3 length: 15 residues.

This clonotype was observed a few times. The V gene is TRBV5-1, the J gene TRBJ2-1; no firm D call. Germline V gene lookup returns CDR1 SGHRS and CDR2 YFSETQ. This CDR3 has 13 residues. V dropped 3 bases and J dropped 7 bases, with 11 bases sitting between them. This chain's CDR3 is CASSSQQRNEQFF. Here the CDR3 DNA reads TGCGCCAGCAGCTCCCAACAAAGGAATGAGCAGTTCTTC. Drawing the rest from reference TRBV5-1 and TRBJ2-1, the complete variable domain is KAGVTQTPRYLIKTRGQQVTLSCSPISGHRSVSWYQQTPGQGLQFLFEYFSETQRNKGNFPGRFSGRQFSNSRSEMNVSTLELGDSALYLCASSSQQRNEQFFGPGTRLTVL.

V gene TRBV20-1 combines with J gene TRBJ2-3; tentatively, D is TRBD2 (6 bases). V lost 5 bases and J 5 bases, leaving 26 bases between the germline ends. The CDR3 is 17 amino acids. Germline CDR1 and CDR2: DFQATT and SNEGSKA (reference sequence). The CDR3 here is CSAVSAEGLQEIDTQYF. The CDR3 nucleotides are TGCAGTGCTGTATCCGCGGAGGGACTTCAGGAAATAGATACGCAGTATTTT.

The V gene is TRBV20-1, the J gene TRBJ2-7, with TRBD2 identical over 9 bases. CDR1 and CDR2 from the germline V gene are DFQATT and SNEGSKA (reference sequence). This CDR3 is built from 15 residues. Trimming removed 3 bases from V and 3 bases from J; junction bases left unmatched: 9. CDR3 sequence reads: CSASFLTSGHYEQYF. The CDR3 DNA reads TGCAGTGCTAGCTTCTTGACTAGCGGACACTACGAGCAGTACTTC.

This clonotype was seen a few times. The chain is built from TRBV15 and TRBJ2-1; 12 bases are a match to TRBD2. Germline V lookup: CDR1 LNHNV, CDR2 YYDKDF (reference sequence). This CDR3 spans 21 amino acids. V lost 2 bases to trimming and J lost 0 bases; unmatched junction nucleotides: 14. CDR3 DNA: TGTGCCACCAGCAGACAATCGTCCGGGACTAGCGGGTTAAGCTCCTACAATGAGCAGTTCTTC. It yields the protein CATSRQSSGTSGLSSYNEQFF.

The rearrangement uses TRBV5-1 and TRBJ2-7, with D perhaps matching TRBD1 (6 bases). The germline V and J ends were trimmed by 4 bases and 3 bases, with 17 bases remaining between them. Looked up from germline, CDR1 is SGHRS and CDR2 is YFSETQ. The length of the CDR3 is 15 residues. The CDR3 spells CASSIAPTGYYEQYF. Written as DNA, the CDR3 is TGCGCCAGCAGCATTGCACCTACAGGGTACTACGAGCAGTACTTC. The full variable domain, rest sourced from reference TRBV5-1 and TRBJ2-7, is KAGVTQTPRYLIKTRGQQVTLSCSPISGHRSVSWYQQTPGQGLQFLFEYFSETQRNKGNFPGRFSGRQFSNSRSEMNVSTLELGDSALYLCASSIAPTGYYEQYFGPGTRLTVT.

The chain employs TRBV20-1 and TRBJ2-1, with 10 nucleotides matching TRBD2. Germline V gene data show CDR1 as DFQATT and CDR2 as SNEGSKA (reference sequence). This CDR3 comprises 16 residues. The junction had 8 bases not matched to a gene; V was cut back by 1 base and J by 5 bases. The CDR3 sequence: CSARAPSGGLNNEQFF. CDR3 DNA: TGCAGTGCTAGAGCCCCTAGCGGGGGATTGAACAATGAGCAGTTCTTC.

This clonotype was seen repeatedly, ten times or more. This chain links TRBV5-1 with TRBJ2-1, with 7 bases identical to TRBD1. The CDR3 loop spans 15 amino acids. With 4 bases clipped from V and 0 bases from J, the junction kept 4 bases outside the gene matches. Germline V gene data show CDR1 as SGHRS and CDR2 as YFSETQ. This chain's CDR3 is CASSVGQSSYNEQFF. The CDR3 DNA sequence: TGCGCCAGCAGCGTGGGACAGTCCTCCTACAATGAGCAGTTCTTC. The full variable domain, rest sourced from reference TRBV5-1 and TRBJ2-1, is KAGVTQTPRYLIKTRGQQVTLSCSPISGHRSVSWYQQTPGQGLQFLFEYFSETQRNKGNFPGRFSGRQFSNSRSEMNVSTLELGDSALYLCASSVGQSSYNEQFFGPGTRLTVL.

The genes are TRBV15 and TRBJ2-2, with 11 bases aligning to TRBD1. The CDR3 has 17 residues. Germline V CDR1 and CDR2: LNHNV, YYDKDF (reference sequence). V was clipped by 4 bases and J by 5 bases; unmatched bases: 9. The CDR3 spells CATSNYPGQGDTGELFF. CDR3 DNA: TGTGCCACCAGCAACTACCCGGGACAGGGGGATACCGGGGAGCTGTTTTTT. Supplemented by reference TRBV15 and TRBJ2-2, the full variable domain reads DAMVIQNPRYQVTQFGKPVTLSCSQTLNHNVMYWYQQKSSQAPKLLFHYYDKDFNNEADTPDNFQSRRPNTSFCFLDIRSPGLGDTAMYLCATSNYPGQGDTGELFFGEGSRLTVL.